The present entry profiles one T cell receptor beta chain with its context. What it recognizes is unknown. The data were obtained in a study of cytomegalovirus exposure and HLA in healthy donors. Study-wide context: Of all 400 or so donors who were genotyped, around 79% belonged to the Caucasian-associated ancestry cluster. Study findings and constraints: Solely CMV serostatus was available to characterize immune exposure. Sequences of the TCR beta chain were said to predict the HLA-A and HLA-B alleles of most subjects accurately.

PCR primers comprised 60 Vbeta and 13 Jbeta primers. Per the study methods: Later, tens of millions of unique TCR beta chains were counted in an analysis, and approximately 10 million of them were shared. Clones were sequenced by immunoSEQ multiplex PCR, and TCRdb holds only the in-frame ones, with some missing. V, J and clone size reflect that table, while D and trimming were determined from the DNA. Among some 90,000 clones listed, 70% to 85% were seen once. Germline V gives CDR1 LNHDA, CDR2 SQIVND (reference sequence). V trimming: 1 base; J trimming: 3 bases; junction bases outside the gene matches: 21. The CDR3 runs 21 residues.

The receptor's source is a middle-aged man in good health and CMV-seronegative. The rearrangement links TRBV19 to TRBJ2-7, with 10 positions matching TRBD2. The sequenced sample was PBMCs. CDR3 sequence: CASSIGRTKDSGRYGGYEQYF. The CDR3 DNA sequence: TGTGCCAGTAGTATAGGTCGCACAAAAGATAGCGGGAGGTACGGAGGCTACGAGCAGTACTTC.